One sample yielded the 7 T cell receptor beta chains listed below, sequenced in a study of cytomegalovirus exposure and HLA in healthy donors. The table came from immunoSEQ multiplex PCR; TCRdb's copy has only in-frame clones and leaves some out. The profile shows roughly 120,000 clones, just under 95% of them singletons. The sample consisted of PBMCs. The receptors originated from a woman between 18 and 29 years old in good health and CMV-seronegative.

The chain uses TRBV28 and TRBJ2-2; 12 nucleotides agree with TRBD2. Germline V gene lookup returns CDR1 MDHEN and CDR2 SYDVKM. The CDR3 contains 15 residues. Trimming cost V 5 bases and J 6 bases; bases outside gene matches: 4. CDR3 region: CASSTPSGGAGELFF. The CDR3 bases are TGTGCCAGCAGTACCCCTAGCGGGGGGGCCGGGGAGCTGTTTTTT. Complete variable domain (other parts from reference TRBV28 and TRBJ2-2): DVKVTQSSRYLVKRTGEKVFLECVQDMDHENMFWYRQDPGLGLRLIYFSYDVKMKEKGDIPEGYSVSREKKERFSLILESASTNQTSMYLCASSTPSGGAGELFFGEGSRLTVL.

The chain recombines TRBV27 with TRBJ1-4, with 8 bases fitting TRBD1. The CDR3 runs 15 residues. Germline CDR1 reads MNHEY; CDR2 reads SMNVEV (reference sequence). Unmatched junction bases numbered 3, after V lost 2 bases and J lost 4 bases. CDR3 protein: CASSLVGQDNEKLFF. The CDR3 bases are TGTGCCAGCAGTTTAGTGGGACAGGATAATGAAAAACTGTTTTTT. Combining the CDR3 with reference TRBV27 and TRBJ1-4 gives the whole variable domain EAQVTQNPRYLITVTGKKLTVTCSQNMNHEYMSWYRQDPGLGLRQIYYSMNVEVTDKGDVPEGYKVSRKEKRNFPLILESPSPNQTSLYFCASSLVGQDNEKLFFGSGTQLSVL.

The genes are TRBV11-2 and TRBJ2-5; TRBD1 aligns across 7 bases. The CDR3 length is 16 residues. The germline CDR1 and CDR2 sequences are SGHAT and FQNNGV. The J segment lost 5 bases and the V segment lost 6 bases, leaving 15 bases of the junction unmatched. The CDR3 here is CASRTGWGQRGETQYF. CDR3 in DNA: TGTGCCAGCAGGACAGGGTGGGGACAGCGAGGGGAGACCCAGTACTTC.

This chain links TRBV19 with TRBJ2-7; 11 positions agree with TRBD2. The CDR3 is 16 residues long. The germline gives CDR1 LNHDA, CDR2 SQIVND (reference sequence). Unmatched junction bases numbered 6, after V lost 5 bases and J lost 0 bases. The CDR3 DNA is TGTGCCAGTAGTGACCCGACTAGCGGGGTCTCCTACGAGCAGTACTTC. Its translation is CASSDPTSGVSYEQYF.

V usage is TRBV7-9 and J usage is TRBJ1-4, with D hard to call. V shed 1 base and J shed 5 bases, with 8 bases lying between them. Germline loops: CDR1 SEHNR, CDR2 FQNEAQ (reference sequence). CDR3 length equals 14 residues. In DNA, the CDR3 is TGTGCCAGCAGCTTAGATTTGCAGAATGAAAAACTGTTTTTT. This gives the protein CASSLDLQNEKLFF.

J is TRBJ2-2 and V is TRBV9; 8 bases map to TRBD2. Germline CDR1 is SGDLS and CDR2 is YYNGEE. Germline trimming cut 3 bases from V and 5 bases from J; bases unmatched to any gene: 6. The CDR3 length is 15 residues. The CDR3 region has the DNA TGTGCCAGCAGCGAAGCGGGAGTTAAAACCGGGGAGCTGTTTTTT. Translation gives CASSEAGVKTGELFF.

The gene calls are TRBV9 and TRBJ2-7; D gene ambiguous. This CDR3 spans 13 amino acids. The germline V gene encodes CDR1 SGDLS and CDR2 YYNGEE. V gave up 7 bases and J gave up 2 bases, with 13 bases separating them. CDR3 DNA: TGTGCCAGCGGTGACTTATTTACCTACGAGCAGTACTTC. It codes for CASGDLFTYEQYF.